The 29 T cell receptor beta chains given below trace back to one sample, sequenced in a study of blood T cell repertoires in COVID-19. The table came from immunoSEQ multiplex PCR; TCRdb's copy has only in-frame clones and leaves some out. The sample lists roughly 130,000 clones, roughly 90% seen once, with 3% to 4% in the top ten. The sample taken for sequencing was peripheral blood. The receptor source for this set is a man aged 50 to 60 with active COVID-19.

The DNA of the CDR3 is TGTGCCAGCAGCTTGGATGCAAGGGGAGGCTATGGCTACACCTTC. It encodes CASSLDARGGYGYTF. This chain connects TRBV5-4 to TRBJ1-2; TRBD1 is a possible D gene (5 bases). V was trimmed by 0 bases and J by 4 bases, leaving 13 bases between them. CDR1 SGHNT and CDR2 YYREEE come from the germline V gene (reference sequence). The CDR3 loop spans 15 amino acids.

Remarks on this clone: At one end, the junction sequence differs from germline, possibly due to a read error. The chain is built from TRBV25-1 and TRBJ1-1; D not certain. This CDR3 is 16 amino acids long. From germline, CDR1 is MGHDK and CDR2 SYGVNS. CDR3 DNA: TGTGCCAGCGTCCATCTTCACAGCGGCCCTACTAATGTATTTTTTTTT. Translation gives CASVHLHSGPTNVFFF.

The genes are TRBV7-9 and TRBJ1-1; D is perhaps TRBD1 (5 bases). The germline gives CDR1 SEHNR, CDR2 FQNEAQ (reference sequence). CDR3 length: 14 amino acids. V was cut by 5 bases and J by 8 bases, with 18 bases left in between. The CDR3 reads CASSPDLGPEEAFF. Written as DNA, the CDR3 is TGTGCCAGCAGCCCAGATTTGGGGCCTGAGGAAGCTTTCTTT.

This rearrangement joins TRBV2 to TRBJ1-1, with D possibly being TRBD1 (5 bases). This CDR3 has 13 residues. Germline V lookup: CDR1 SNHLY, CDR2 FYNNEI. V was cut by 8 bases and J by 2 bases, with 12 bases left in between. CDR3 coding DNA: TGTGCCAGCTTCTCGACAGCTAACACTGAAGCTTTCTTT. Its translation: CASFSTANTEAFF.

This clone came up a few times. As DNA, the CDR3 is TGTGCCAGCAGCGTAGAGGCCCCGGTGTTCGGAGGGAGTGGCTACACCTTC. Translated, it gives CASSVEAPVFGGSGYTF. The chain links TRBV9 to TRBJ1-2; D not resolved. V lost 0 bases and J 7 bases, leaving 22 bases between the germline ends. CDR1 is SGDLS, CDR2 YYNGEE, per germline. CDR3 size: 17 residues. Filled out from reference TRBV9 and TRBJ1-2, the complete variable domain reads DSGVTQTPKHLITATGQRVTLRCSPRSGDLSVYWYQQSLDQGLQFLIQYYNGEERAKGNILERFSAQQFPDLHSELNLSSLELGDSALYFCASSVEAPVFGGSGYTFGSGTRLTVV.

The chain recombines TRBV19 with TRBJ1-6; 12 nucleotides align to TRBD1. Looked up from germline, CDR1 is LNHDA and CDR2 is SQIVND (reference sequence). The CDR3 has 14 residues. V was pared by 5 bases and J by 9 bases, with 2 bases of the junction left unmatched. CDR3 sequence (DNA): TGTGCCAGTAGTTCGGGACAGGGGGCTTCACCCCTCCACTTT. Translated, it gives CASSSGQGASPLHF.

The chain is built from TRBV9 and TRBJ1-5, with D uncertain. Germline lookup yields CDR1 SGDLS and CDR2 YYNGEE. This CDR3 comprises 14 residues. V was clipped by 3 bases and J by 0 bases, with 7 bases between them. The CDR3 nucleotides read TGTGCCAGCAGCGCGGGTAATAGCAATCAGCCCCAGCATTTT. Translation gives CASSAGNSNQPQHF. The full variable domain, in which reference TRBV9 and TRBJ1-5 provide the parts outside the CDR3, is DSGVTQTPKHLITATGQRVTLRCSPRSGDLSVYWYQQSLDQGLQFLIQYYNGEERAKGNILERFSAQQFPDLHSELNLSSLELGDSALYFCASSAGNSNQPQHFGDGTRLSIL.

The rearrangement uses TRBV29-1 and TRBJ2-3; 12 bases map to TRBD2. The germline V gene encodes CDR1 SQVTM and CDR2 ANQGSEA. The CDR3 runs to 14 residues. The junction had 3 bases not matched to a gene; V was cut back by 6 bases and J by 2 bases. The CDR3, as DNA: TGCAGCGTCGGACTAGCGGGAAACACAGATACGCAGTATTTT. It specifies CSVGLAGNTDTQYF.

The CDR3: CASSATSGGAGETQYF. CDR3 bases: TGTGCCAGCAGCGCGACTAGCGGGGGGGCAGGCGAGACCCAGTACTTC. The chain joins TRBV9 to TRBJ2-5, with 14 bases that match TRBD2. The CDR3 totals 16 residues. CDR1 SGDLS and CDR2 YYNGEE come from the germline V gene. J was trimmed by 5 bases and V by 3 bases; bases with no gene match: 6.

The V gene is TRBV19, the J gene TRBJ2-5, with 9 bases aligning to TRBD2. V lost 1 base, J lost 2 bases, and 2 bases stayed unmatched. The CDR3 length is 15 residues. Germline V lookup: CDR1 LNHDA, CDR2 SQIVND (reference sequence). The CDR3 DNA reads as TGTGCCAGTAGTATAGGAGCGGGGGGACAAGAGACCCAGTACTTC. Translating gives CASSIGAGGQETQYF.

The CDR3 loop reads CASSWGVNGELFF. For the CDR3, the DNA is TGTGCCAGCAGTTGGGGGGTAAACGGGGAGCTGTTTTTT. V usage is TRBV27 and J usage is TRBJ2-2; TRBD2 might be the D (6 bases). With 4 bases removed from V and 7 bases from J, the gap between germline ends came to 10 bases. CDR3 length equals 13 residues. Germline V CDR1 and CDR2: MNHEY, SMNVEV (reference sequence).

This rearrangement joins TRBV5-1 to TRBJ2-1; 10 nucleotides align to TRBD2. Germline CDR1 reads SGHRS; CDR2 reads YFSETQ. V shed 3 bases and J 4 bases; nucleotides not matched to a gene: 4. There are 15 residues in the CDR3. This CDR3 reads CASSSRLAGYNEQFF. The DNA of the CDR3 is TGCGCCAGCAGCTCACGACTAGCGGGTTACAATGAGCAGTTCTTC.

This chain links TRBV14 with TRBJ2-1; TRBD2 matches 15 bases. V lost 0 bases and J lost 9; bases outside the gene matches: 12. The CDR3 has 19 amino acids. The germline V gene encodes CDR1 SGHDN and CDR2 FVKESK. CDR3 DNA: TGTGCCAGCAGCCAAGATCCCCGTTGGGGACTAGCGGGAGGTAGTGAGCAGTTCTTC. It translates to CASSQDPRWGLAGGSEQFF.

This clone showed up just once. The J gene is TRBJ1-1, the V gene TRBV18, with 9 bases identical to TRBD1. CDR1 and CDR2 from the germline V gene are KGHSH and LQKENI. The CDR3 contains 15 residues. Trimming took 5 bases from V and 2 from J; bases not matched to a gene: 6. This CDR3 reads CASSVTDRGNTEAFF. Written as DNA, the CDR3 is TGTGCCAGCTCAGTAACGGACAGGGGCAACACTGAAGCTTTCTTT. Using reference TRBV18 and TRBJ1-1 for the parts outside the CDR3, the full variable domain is NAGVMQNPRHLVRRRGQEARLRCSPMKGHSHVYWYRQLPEEGLKFMVYLQKENIIDESGMPKERFSAEFPKEGPSILRIQQVVRGDSAAYFCASSVTDRGNTEAFFGQGTRLTVV.

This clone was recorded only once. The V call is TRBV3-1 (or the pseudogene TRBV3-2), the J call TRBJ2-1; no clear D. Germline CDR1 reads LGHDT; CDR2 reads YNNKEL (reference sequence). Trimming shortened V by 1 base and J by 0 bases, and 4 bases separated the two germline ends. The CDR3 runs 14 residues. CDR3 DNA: TGTGCCAGCAGCCAAGGTAGCTCCTACAATGAGCAGTTCTTC. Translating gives CASSQGSSYNEQFF.

This CDR3 is CASSWGQHYEQYF. The CDR3 DNA sequence: TGTGCCAGCAGTTGGGGACAGCACTACGAGCAGTACTTC. This chain uses TRBV6-5 with TRBJ2-7; 7 bases match TRBD1. The CDR3 is made up of 13 amino acids. Germline CDR1 is MNHEY and CDR2 is SVGAGI. V shed 4 bases, J shed 3 bases, and the junction held 3 bases outside the gene matches.

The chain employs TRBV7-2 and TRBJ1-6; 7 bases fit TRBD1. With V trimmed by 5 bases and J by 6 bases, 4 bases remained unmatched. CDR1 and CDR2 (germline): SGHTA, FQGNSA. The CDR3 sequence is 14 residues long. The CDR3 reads CASSPGQFNSPLHF. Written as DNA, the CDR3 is TGTGCCAGCAGCCCGGGACAGTTTAATTCACCCCTCCACTTT.

CDR3 protein: CASSPVLHEKLFF. The CDR3 region has the DNA TGTGCCAGCAGTCCGGTGCTTCATGAAAAACTGTTTTTT. This sequence joins TRBV6-2 or TRBV6-3 and TRBJ1-4; D is unresolved. The ends were cut back, 5 bases at V and 6 bases at J, with 10 bases in the middle. The CDR3 has 13 residues. The germline V gene has CDR1 MNHEY and CDR2 SVGEGT.

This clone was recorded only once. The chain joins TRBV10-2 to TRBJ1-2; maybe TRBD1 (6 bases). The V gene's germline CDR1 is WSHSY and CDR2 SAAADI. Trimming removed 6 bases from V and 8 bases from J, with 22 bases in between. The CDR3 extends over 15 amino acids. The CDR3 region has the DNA TGCGCCAGCAGCGAAACCGCACAGGGACTACGGGGCTACACCTTC. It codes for CASSETAQGLRGYTF.

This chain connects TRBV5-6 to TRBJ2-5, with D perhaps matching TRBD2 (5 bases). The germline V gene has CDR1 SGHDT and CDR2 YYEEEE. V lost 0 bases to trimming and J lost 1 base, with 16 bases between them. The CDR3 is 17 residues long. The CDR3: CASSLAEWERSQETQYF. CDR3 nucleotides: TGTGCCAGCAGCTTGGCAGAGTGGGAGCGAAGCCAAGAGACCCAGTACTTC.

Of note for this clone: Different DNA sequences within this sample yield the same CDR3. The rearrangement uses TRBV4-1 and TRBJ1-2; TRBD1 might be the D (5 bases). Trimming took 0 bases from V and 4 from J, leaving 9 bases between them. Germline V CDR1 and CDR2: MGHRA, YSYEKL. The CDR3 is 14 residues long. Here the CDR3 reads CASSQDQGVYGYTF. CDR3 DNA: TGCGCCAGCAGCCAAGACCAGGGCGTCTATGGCTACACCTTC.

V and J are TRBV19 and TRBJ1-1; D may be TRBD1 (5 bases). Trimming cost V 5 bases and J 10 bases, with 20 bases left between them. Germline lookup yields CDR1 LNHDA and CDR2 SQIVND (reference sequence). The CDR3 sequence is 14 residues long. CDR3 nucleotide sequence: TGTGCCAGTAGTCCTCTCGGACAAGAATGGGTAGCTTTCTTT. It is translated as CASSPLGQEWVAFF. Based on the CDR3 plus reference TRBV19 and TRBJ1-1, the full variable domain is DGGITQSPKYLFRKEGQNVTLSCEQNLNHDAMYWYRQDPGQGLRLIYYSQIVNDFQKGDIAEGYSVSREKKESFPLTVTSAQKNPTAFYLCASSPLGQEWVAFFGQGTRLTVV.

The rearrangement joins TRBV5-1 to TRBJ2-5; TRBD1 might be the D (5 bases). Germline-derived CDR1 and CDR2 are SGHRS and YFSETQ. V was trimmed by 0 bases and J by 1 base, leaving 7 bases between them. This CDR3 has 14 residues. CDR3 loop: CASSLGQSQETQYF. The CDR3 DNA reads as TGCGCCAGCAGCTTGGGACAGAGCCAAGAGACCCAGTACTTC.

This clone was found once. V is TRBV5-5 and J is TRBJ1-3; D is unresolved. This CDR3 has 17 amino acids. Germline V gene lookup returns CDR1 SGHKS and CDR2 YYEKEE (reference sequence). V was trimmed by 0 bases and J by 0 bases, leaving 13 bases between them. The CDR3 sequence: CASSLEAGRYSGNTIYF. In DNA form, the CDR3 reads TGTGCCAGCAGCTTGGAGGCAGGCCGGTACTCTGGAAACACCATATATTTT.

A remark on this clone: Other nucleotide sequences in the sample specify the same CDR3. The CDR3: CASSPGTGRNQPQHF. In DNA, the CDR3 is TGTGCCAGCTCACCCGGGACAGGGAGGAATCAGCCCCAGCATTTT. The chain is built from TRBV18 and TRBJ1-5; the match to TRBD1 covers 9 bases. The CDR3 spans 15 residues. Per the germline V gene, CDR1 is KGHSH and CDR2 is LQKENI. J lost 4 bases, V lost 3 bases, and 4 bases had no gene match.

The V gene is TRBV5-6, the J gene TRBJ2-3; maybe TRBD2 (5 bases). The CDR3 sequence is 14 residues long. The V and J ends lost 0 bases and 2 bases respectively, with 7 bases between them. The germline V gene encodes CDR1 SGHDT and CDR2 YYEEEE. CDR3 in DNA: TGTGCCAGCAGCTTGGGACTACCCACAGATACGCAGTATTTT. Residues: CASSLGLPTDTQYF.

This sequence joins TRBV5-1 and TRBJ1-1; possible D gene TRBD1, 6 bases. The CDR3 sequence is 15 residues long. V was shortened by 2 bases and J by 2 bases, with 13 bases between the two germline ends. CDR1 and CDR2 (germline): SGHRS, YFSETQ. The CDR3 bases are TGCGCCAGCAGCTTTCAAAACAGGGCAAACACTGAAGCTTTCTTT. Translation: CASSFQNRANTEAFF.

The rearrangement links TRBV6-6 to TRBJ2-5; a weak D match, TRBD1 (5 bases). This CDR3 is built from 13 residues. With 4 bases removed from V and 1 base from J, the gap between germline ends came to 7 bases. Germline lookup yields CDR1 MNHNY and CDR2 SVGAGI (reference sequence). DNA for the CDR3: TGTGCCAGCAGTTTCAGGGTCCAAGAGACCCAGTACTTC. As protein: CASSFRVQETQYF.

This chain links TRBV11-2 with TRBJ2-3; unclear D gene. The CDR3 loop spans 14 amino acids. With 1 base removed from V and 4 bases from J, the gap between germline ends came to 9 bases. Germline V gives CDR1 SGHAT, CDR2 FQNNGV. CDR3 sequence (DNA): TGTGCCAGCAGCTTAGTTAATTCCGCAGATACGCAGTATTTT. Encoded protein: CASSLVNSADTQYF.